The present entry profiles one T cell receptor beta chain with its context. This sample was taken from a study of blood T cell repertoires in COVID-19. Produced via immunoSEQ multiplex PCR; TCRdb's table is partial and in-frame only. The sample holds under 200,000 clones, roughly 78% seen once. The CDR3 sequence is 16 residues long. The germline V and J ends were trimmed by 2 bases and 2 bases, with 13 bases remaining between them. The germline V gene has CDR1 MDHEN and CDR2 SYDVKM. Source material: PBMCs or T cells enriched from blood (not recorded which). J is TRBJ1-5 and V is TRBV28, with a tentative D call TRBD1 (6 bases). This receptor was taken from an older woman in a cohort exposed to, infected with or recovered from COVID-19 (not recorded which). The CDR3 spells CASSLMAGGRNQPQHF. The DNA of the CDR3 is TGTGCCAGCAGTTTAATGGCTGGGGGCCGCAATCAGCCCCAGCATTTT.